The 14 T cell receptor beta chains below come from one sample, sequenced in a study of blood T cell repertoires in COVID-19. Clones were sequenced by immunoSEQ multiplex PCR, and TCRdb holds only the in-frame ones, with some missing. The sample lists around 200,000 clones; approximately 79% were seen once. The sequenced sample consisted of peripheral blood. The source of these receptors is a woman aged 50 to 60 with acute or convalescent COVID-19.

This chain links TRBV20-1 with TRBJ2-3; TRBD2 aligns across 7 bases. The CDR3 totals 16 residues. With 6 bases clipped from V and 0 bases from J, the junction kept 12 bases outside the gene matches. Per germline, CDR1 DFQATT and CDR2 SNEGSKA (reference sequence). In DNA form, the CDR3 reads TGCAGTGCAAGTACTTTCACTAGCGATAGCACAGATACGCAGTATTTT. Protein sequence: CSASTFTSDSTDTQYF.

V and J are TRBV11-3 and TRBJ1-4; D is perhaps TRBD1 (5 bases). Germline V lookup: CDR1 SGHNT, CDR2 YENEEA. CDR3 length: 12 amino acids. The germline V and J ends were trimmed by 11 bases and 5 bases, with 12 bases remaining between them. CDR3 region: CALGGWNEKLFF. The CDR3 nucleotides are TGTGCCCTGGGGGGGTGGAATGAAAAACTGTTTTTT.

The J gene is TRBJ1-5, the V gene TRBV19; 7 bases fit TRBD1. V lost 5 bases, J lost 2 bases, and 9 bases stayed unmatched. CDR3 length equals 16 residues. Looked up from germline, CDR1 is LNHDA and CDR2 is SQIVND (reference sequence). The CDR3 sequence is CASSEGALRGNQPQHF. Written as DNA, the CDR3 is TGTGCCAGTAGTGAGGGGGCCCTCAGAGGCAATCAGCCCCAGCATTTT.

This clone was picked up many times. This chain links TRBV6-6 with TRBJ2-1, with a weak D call TRBD2 (6 bases). The germline V gene has CDR1 MNHNY and CDR2 SVGAGI (reference sequence). The V gene lost 5 bases and the J gene lost 8 bases, with 7 bases spanning the gap. The CDR3 runs to 11 residues. The CDR3 sequence is CASSVADEQFF. The CDR3 bases are TGTGCCAGCAGTGTAGCGGATGAGCAGTTCTTC.

The chain carries TRBV27 and TRBJ2-7, with D tentatively TRBD1 (5 bases). CDR1 and CDR2 from the germline V gene are MNHEY and SMNVEV (reference sequence). Trimming removed 4 bases at V and 0 bases at J, with 10 bases between. The length of the CDR3 is 14 residues. The CDR3 region has the DNA TGTGCCAGCAGTTCCAGGGAAGGCTCCTACGAGCAGTACTTC. Translated: CASSSREGSYEQYF.

The J gene is TRBJ1-6, the V gene TRBV30; D not resolved. CDR1 and CDR2 (germline): GTSNPN, SVGIG (reference sequence). The CDR3 is 16 residues long. V shed 3 bases and J shed 7 bases, with 19 bases lying between them. CDR3 protein: CAWSLRIGSANSPLHF. Written as DNA, the CDR3 is TGTGCCTGGAGCCTACGCATAGGTAGCGCAAATTCACCCCTCCACTTT.

The chain employs TRBV18 and TRBJ2-7, with D tentatively TRBD2 (5 bases). Germline V gives CDR1 KGHSH, CDR2 LQKENI. The CDR3 extends over 13 amino acids. Trimming removed 4 bases at V and 3 bases at J, with 10 bases between. The CDR3 is CASSLSEGYEQYF. CDR3 coding DNA: TGTGCCAGCTCACTCTCCGAGGGCTACGAGCAGTACTTC.

The chain employs TRBV5-8 and TRBJ1-5, with 7 bases fitting TRBD1. Germline CDR1 is SGHTS and CDR2 is YDEGEE. The length of the CDR3 is 15 residues. The junction had 4 bases not matched to a gene; V was cut back by 0 bases and J by 4 bases. Here the CDR3 reads CASSLVSGGNQPQHF. Written as DNA, the CDR3 is TGTGCCAGCAGCTTGGTTTCAGGGGGGAATCAGCCCCAGCATTTT.

This clone came up a few times. The rearrangement links TRBV7-8 to TRBJ1-1, with TRBD1 identical over 7 bases. The junction had 8 bases not matched to a gene; V was cut back by 5 bases and J by 5 bases. CDR3 length: 14 amino acids. Germline V gene sequence: CDR1 SGHVS, CDR2 FQNEAQ. CDR3 amino acids: CASSPQGSWTEAFF. DNA of the CDR3: TGTGCCAGCAGCCCACAGGGGTCGTGGACTGAAGCTTTCTTT.

The J gene is TRBJ2-1, the V gene TRBV6-2 or TRBV6-3; D is perhaps TRBD2 (6 bases). Per germline, CDR1 MNHEY and CDR2 SVGEGT. The CDR3 has 13 amino acids. Trimming removed 6 bases from V and 9 bases from J, with 15 bases in between. The chain's CDR3 is CASSLEGRTEQFF. The CDR3 region has the DNA TGTGCCAGCAGCCTCGAGGGGAGGACTGAGCAGTTCTTC.

The DNA of the CDR3 is TGTGCCAGCAGCTTGGGGGAGGCTAGCGGGGGCACAGATACGCAGTATTTT. Translating it yields CASSLGEASGGTDTQYF. The genes are TRBV7-6 and TRBJ2-3, with 9 bases identical to TRBD2. This CDR3 region has 17 residues. J was trimmed by 1 base and V by 3 bases; bases with no gene match: 8. Germline V gene data show CDR1 as SGHVS and CDR2 as FNYEAQ.

The chain carries TRBV14 and TRBJ2-7, with TRBD2 matching 9 bases. The CDR3 length is 15 residues. V dropped 5 bases and J dropped 3; count of bases not matched to a gene: 8. Germline-derived CDR1 and CDR2 are SGHDN and FVKESK. The CDR3 sequence: CASSSWLAGYYEQYF. The CDR3 bases are TGTGCCAGCAGCTCCTGGCTAGCGGGGTACTACGAGCAGTACTTC.

This clone showed up just a few times. The J gene is TRBJ1-4, the V gene TRBV18; D is uncertain. V lost 0 bases and J 5 bases, leaving 13 bases between the germline ends. Germline lookup yields CDR1 KGHSH and CDR2 LQKENI. The CDR3 extends over 16 amino acids. Written as DNA, the CDR3 is TGTGCCAGCTCACCACCGAGCGGGCACCAGAATGAAAAACTGTTTTTT. Amino acid sequence: CASSPPSGHQNEKLFF. The whole variable domain, filled in from reference TRBV18 and TRBJ1-4, reads NAGVMQNPRHLVRRRGQEARLRCSPMKGHSHVYWYRQLPEEGLKFMVYLQKENIIDESGMPKERFSAEFPKEGPSILRIQQVVRGDSAAYFCASSPPSGHQNEKLFFGSGTQLSVL.

This chain joins TRBV2 and TRBJ2-3; D possibly corresponds to TRBD1 (5 bases). Trimming stripped 8 bases from V and 1 base from J, with 16 bases between. In germline, CDR1 is SNHLY, CDR2 FYNNEI. This CDR3 contains 15 residues. The CDR3 spells CASSSQGTGTDTQYF. The CDR3 bases are TGTGCCAGCTCCTCCCAGGGTACGGGCACAGATACGCAGTATTTT.